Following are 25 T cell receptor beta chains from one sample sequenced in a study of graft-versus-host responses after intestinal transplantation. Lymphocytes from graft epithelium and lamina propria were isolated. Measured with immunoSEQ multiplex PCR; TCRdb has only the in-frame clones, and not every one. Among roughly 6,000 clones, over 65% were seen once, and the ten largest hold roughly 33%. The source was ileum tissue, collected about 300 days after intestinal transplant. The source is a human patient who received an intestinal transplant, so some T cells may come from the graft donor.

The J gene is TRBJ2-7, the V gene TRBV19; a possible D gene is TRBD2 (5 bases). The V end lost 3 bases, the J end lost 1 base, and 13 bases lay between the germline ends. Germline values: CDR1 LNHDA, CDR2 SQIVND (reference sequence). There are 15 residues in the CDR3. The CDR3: CASSIRGAPSYEQYF. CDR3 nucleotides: TGTGCCAGTAGTATCCGGGGAGCCCCTTCCTACGAGCAGTACTTC.

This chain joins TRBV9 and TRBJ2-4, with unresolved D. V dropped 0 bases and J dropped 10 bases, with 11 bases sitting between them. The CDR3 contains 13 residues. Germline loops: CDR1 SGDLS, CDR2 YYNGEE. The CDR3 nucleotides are TGTGCCAGCAGCGTAGACTCAGCCCCAATTCAGTACTTC. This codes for CASSVDSAPIQYF.

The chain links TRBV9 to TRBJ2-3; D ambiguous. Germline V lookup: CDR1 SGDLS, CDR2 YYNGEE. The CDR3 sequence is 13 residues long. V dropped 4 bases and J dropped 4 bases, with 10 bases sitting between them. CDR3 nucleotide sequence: TGTGCCAGCAGCACTCTGATGGCAGATACGCAGTATTTT. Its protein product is CASSTLMADTQYF.

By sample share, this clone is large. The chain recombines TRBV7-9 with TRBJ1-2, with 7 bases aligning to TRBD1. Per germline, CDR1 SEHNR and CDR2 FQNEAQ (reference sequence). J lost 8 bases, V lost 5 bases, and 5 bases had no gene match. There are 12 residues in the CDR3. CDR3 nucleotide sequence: TGTGCCAGCAGCCGCCGGGACAGCGGCTACACCTTC. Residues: CASSRRDSGYTF.

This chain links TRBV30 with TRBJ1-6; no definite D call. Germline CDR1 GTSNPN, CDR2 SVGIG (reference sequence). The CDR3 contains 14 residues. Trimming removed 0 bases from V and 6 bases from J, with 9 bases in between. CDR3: CAWSVVPPNSPLHF. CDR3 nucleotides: TGTGCCTGGAGTGTTGTTCCCCCTAATTCACCCCTCCACTTT. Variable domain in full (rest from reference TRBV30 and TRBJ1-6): SQTIHQWPATLVQPVGSPLSLECTVEGTSNPNLYWYRQAAGRGLQLLFYSVGIGQISSEVPQNLSASRPQDRQFILSSKKLLLSDSGFYLCAWSVVPPNSPLHFGNGTRLTVT.

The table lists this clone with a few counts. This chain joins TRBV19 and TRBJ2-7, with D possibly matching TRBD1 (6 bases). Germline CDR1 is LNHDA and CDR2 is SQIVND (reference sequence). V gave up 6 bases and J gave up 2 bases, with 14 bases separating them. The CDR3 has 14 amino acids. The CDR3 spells CASSQGTGTYEQYF. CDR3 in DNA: TGTGCCAGTAGCCAGGGGACGGGGACCTACGAGCAGTACTTC.

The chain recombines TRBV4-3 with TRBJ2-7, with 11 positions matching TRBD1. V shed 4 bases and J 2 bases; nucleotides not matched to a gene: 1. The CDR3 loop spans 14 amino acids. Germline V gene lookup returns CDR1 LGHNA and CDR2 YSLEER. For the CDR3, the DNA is TGCGCCAGCAGCCCGGGACAGGGGGCCTACGAGCAGTACTTC. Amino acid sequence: CASSPGQGAYEQYF.

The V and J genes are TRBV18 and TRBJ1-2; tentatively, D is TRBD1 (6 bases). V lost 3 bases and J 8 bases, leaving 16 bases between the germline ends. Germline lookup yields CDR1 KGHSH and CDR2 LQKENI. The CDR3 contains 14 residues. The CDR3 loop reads CASSPAGGREGYTF. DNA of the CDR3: TGTGCCAGCTCACCCGCCGGGGGGCGAGAGGGCTACACCTTC.

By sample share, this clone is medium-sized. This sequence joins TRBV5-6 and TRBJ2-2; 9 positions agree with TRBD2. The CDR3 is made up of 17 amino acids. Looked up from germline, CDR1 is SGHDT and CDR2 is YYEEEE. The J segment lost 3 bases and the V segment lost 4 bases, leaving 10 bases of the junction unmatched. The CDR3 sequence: CASSHPGTSSYTGELFF. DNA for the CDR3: TGTGCCAGCAGCCACCCCGGGACTAGCAGTTACACCGGGGAGCTGTTTTTT.

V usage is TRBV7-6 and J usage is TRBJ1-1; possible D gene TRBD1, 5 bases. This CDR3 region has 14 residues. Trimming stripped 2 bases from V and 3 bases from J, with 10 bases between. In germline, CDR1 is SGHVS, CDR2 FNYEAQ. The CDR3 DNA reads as TGTGCCAGCAGCTTACAGCCAGGGTACACTGAAGCTTTCTTT. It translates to CASSLQPGYTEAFF.

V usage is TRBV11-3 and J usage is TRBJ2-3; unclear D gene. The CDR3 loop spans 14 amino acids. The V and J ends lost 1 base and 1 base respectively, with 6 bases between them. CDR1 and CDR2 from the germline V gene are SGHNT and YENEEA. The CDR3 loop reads CASSLGSRTDTQYF. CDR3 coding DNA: TGTGCCAGCAGCTTAGGATCGCGCACAGATACGCAGTATTTT.

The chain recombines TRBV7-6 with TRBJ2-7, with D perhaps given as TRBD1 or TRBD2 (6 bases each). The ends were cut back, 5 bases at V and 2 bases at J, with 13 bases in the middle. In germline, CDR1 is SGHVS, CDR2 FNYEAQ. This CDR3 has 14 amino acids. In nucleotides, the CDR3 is TGTGCCAGCAGCCTTAGTAGGGGGGCCTACGAGCAGTACTTC. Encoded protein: CASSLSRGAYEQYF. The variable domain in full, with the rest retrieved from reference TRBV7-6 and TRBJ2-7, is GAGVSQSPRYKVTKRGQDVALRCDPISGHVSLYWYRQALGQGPEFLTYFNYEAQQDKSGLPNDRFSAERPEGSISTLTIQRTEQRDSAMYRCASSLSRGAYEQYFGPGTRLTVT.

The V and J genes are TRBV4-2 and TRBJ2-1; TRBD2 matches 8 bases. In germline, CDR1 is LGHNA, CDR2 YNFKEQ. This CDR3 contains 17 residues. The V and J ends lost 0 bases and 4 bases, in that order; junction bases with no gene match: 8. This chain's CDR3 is CASSQEQTGTRYNEQFF. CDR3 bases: TGTGCCAGCAGCCAAGAGCAGACCGGGACTAGATACAATGAGCAGTTCTTC.

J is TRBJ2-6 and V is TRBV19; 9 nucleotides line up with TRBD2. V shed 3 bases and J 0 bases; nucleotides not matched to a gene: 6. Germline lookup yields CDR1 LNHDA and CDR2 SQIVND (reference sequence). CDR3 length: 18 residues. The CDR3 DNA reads TGTGCCAGTAGTATGAGGCGGGAGGGCCTCTCTGGGGCCAACGTCCTGACTTTC. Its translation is CASSMRREGLSGANVLTF.

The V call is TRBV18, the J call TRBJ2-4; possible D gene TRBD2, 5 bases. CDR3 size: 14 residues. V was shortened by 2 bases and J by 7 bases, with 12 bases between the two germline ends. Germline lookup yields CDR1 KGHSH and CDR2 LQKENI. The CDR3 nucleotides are TGTGCCAGCTCACCATCGGGGATTGGGAACATTCAGTACTTC. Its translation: CASSPSGIGNIQYF.

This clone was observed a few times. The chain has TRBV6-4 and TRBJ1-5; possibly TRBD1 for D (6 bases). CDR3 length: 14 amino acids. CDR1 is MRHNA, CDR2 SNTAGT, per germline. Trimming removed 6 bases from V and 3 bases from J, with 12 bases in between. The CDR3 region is CASSDRFLNQPQHF. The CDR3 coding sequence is TGTGCCAGCAGCGACAGGTTCCTCAATCAGCCCCAGCATTTT.

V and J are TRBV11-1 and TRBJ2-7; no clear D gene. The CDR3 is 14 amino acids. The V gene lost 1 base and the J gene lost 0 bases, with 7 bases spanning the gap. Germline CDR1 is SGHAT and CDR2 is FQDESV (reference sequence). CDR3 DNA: TGTGCCAGCAGCTTAGATCTGGCCTCCTACGAGCAGTACTTC. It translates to CASSLDLASYEQYF.

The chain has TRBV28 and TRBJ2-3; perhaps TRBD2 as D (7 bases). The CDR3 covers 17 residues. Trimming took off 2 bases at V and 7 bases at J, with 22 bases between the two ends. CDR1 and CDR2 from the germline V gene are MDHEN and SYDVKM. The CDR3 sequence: CASSLRPARGGGYTQYF. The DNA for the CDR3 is TGTGCCAGCAGTTTACGTCCGGCCAGGGGAGGGGGATATACGCAGTATTTT.

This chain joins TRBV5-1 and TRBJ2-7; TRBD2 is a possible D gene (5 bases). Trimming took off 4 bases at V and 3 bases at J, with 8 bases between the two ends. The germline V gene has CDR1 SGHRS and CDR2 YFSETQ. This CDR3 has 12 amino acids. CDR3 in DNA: TGCGCCAGCAGCCTCCGGGACTACGAGCAGTACTTC. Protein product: CASSLRDYEQYF.

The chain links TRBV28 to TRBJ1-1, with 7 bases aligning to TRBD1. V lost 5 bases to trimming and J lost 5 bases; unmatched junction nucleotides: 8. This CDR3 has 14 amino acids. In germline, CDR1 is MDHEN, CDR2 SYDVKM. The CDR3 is CASSDLRGRTEAFF. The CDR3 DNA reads TGTGCCAGCAGTGACCTTAGGGGGCGGACTGAAGCTTTCTTT.

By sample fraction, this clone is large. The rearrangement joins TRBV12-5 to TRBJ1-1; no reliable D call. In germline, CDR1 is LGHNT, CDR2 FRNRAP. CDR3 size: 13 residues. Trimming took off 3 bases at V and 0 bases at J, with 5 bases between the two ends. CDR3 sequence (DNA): TGTGCTAGTGGTTTCGGCTTGAACACTGAAGCTTTCTTT. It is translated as CASGFGLNTEAFF.

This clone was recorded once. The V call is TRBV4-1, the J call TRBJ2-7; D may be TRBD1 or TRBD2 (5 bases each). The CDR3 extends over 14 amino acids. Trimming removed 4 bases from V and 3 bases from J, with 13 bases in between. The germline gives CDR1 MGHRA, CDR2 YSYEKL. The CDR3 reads CASSPRRGDYEQYF. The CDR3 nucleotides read TGCGCCAGCAGCCCCAGAAGGGGAGACTACGAGCAGTACTTC.

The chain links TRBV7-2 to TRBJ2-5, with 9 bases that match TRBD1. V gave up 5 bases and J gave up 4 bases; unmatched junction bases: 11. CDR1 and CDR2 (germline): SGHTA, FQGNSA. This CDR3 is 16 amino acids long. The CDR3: CASSPNGGQGGETQYF. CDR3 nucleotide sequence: TGTGCCAGCAGCCCAAACGGGGGACAGGGAGGAGAGACCCAGTACTTC.

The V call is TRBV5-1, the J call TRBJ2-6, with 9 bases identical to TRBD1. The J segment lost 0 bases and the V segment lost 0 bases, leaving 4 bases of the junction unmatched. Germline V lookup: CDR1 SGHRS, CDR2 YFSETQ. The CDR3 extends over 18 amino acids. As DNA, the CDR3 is TGCGCCAGCAGCTTGGCGCTGACAGGGGGCTCTGGGGCCAACGTCCTGACTTTC. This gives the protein CASSLALTGGSGANVLTF.

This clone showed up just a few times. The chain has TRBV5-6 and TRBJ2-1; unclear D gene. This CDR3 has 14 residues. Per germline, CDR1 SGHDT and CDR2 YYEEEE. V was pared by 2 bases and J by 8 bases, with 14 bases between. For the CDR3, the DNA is TGTGCCAGCAGCTTCTCCCGCCCGAGCGATGAGCAGTTCTTC. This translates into CASSFSRPSDEQFF.